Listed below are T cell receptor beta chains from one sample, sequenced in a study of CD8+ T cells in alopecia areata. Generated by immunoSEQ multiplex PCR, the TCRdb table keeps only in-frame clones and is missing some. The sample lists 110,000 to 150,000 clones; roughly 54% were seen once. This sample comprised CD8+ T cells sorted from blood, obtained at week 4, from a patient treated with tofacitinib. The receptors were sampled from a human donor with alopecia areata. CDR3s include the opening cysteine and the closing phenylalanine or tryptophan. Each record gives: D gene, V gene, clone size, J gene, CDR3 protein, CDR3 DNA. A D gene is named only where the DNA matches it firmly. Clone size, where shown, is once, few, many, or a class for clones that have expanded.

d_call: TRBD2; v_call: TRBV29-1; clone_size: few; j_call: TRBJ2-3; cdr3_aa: CSVFGGLAGSASTDTQYF; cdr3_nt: TGCAGCGTCTTTGGGGGACTAGCGGGGTCTGCTAGCACAGATACGCAGTATTTT
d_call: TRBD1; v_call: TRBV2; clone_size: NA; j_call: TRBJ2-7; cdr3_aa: CASGRDRDYEQYF; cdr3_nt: TGTGCCAGCGGCCGGGACAGGGACTACGAGCAGTACTTC
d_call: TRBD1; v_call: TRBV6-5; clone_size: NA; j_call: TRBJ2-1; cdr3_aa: CASSYSTGEIHNEQFF; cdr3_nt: TGTGCCAGCAGTTACTCGACAGGGGAGATCCACAATGAGCAGTTCTTC
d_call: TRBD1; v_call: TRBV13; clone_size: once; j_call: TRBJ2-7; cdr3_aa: CASSRGQAEGYEQYF; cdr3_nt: TGTGCCAGCAGCCGGGGACAGGCGGAGGGGTACGAGCAGTACTTC
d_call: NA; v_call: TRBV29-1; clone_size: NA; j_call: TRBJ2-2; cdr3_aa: CSVEAGGRGTGELFF; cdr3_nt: TGCAGCGTTGAGGCCGGGGGCCGCGGCACCGGGGAGCTGTTTTTT
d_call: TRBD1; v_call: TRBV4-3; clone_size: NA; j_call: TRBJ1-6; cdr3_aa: CASSQNRRTGLNSPLHF; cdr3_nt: TGCGCCAGCAGCCAAAACCGCCGGACAGGCTTAAATTCACCCCTCCACTTT
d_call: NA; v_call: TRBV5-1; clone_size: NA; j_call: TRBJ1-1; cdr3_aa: CASSLGREAFF; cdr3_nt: TGCGCCAGCAGCTTGGGCCGAGAAGCTTTCTTT
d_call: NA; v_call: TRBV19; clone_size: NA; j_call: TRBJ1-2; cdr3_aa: CASLDTGRRHGYTF; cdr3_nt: TGTGCCAGTCTGGATACAGGGCGGCGCCATGGCTACACCTTC
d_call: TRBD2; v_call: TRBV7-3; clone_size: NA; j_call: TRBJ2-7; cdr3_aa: CASSLLAGDYEQYF; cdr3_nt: TGTGCCAGCAGCTTACTAGCGGGGGACTACGAGCAGTACTTC
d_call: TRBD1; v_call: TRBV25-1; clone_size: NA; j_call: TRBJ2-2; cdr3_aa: CASSHPGQDTGELFF; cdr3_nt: TGTGCCAGCAGTCATCCGGGACAGGACACCGGGGAGCTGTTTTTT
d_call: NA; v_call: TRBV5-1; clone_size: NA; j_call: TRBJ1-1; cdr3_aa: CASSLPPGTRYTEAFF; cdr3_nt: TGCGCCAGCAGCTTGCCCCCCGGGACCAGATACACTGAAGCTTTCTTT
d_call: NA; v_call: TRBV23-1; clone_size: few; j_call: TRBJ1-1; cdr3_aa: CASSLPDRDTEAFF; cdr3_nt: TGCGCCAGCAGTCTTCCGGACCGGGACACTGAAGCTTTCTTT
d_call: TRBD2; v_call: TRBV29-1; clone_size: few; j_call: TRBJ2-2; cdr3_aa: CSVEGSSGGNTGELFF; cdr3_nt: TGCAGCGTTGAAGGGTCTAGCGGGGGGAACACCGGGGAGCTGTTTTTT
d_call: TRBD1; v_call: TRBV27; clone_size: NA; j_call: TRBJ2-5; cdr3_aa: CASRTGTASGETQYF; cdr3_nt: TGTGCCAGCAGGACTGGGACAGCCTCTGGAGAGACCCAGTACTTC
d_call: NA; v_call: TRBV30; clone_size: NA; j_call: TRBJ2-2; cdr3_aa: CAWSYTGELFF; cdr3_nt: TGTGCCTGGAGCTACACCGGGGAGCTGTTTTTT
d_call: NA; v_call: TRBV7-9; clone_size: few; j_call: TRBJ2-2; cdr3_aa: CASSSRLWELFF; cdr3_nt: TGTGCCAGCAGCTCACGTCTTTGGGAGCTGTTTTTT
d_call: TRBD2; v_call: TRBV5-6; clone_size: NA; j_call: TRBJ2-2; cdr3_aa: CASNYGGALIGTGELFF; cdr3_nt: TGTGCCAGCAACTACGGGGGGGCCTTAATAGGGACCGGGGAGCTGTTTTTT
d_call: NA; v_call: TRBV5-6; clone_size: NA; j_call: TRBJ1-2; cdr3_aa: CASTLGGLNGYTF; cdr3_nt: TGTGCCAGCACCCTAGGAGGGCTGAATGGCTACACCTTC
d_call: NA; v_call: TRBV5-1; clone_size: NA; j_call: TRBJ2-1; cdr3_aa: CASSLATDEQFF; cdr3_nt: TGCGCCAGCAGCTTGGCGACAGACGAGCAGTTCTTC
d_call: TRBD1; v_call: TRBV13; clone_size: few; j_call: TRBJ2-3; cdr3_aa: CASSLWGQGTDTQYF; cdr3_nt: TGTGCCAGCAGCTTATGGGGACAGGGGACAGATACGCAGTATTTT
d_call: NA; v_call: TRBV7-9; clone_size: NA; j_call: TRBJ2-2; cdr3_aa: CASSLGLPNTGELFF; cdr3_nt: TGTGCCAGCAGCTTAGGATTACCAAACACCGGGGAGCTGTTTTTT
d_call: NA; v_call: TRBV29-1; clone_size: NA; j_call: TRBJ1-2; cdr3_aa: CSVERSRDYDYTF; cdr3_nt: TGCAGCGTTGAAAGGTCGCGGGACTATGACTACACCTTC
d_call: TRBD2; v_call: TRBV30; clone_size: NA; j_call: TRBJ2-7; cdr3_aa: CAWCLAGEYEQYF; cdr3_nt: TGTGCCTGGTGCCTTGCGGGAGAATACGAGCAGTACTTC
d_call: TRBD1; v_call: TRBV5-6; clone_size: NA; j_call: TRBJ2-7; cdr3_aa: CASSLGDSYYEQYF; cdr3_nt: TGTGCCAGCAGCTTAGGGGACAGTTACTACGAGCAGTACTTC
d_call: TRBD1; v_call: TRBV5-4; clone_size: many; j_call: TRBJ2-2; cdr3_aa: CASSLKGQYTGELFF; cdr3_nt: TGTGCCAGCAGCTTGAAGGGACAGTACACCGGGGAGCTGTTTTTT
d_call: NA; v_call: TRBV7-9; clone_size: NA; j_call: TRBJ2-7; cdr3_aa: CASGHPDRQTYEQYF; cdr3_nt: TGTGCCAGCGGACACCCAGACAGGCAAACCTACGAGCAGTACTTC
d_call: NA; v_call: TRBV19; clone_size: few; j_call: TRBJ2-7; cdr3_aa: CASSMQTSYEQYF; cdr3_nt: TGTGCCAGTAGTATGCAGACTTCCTACGAGCAGTACTTC
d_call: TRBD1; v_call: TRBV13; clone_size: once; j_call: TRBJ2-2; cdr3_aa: CASSQGQGWTGELFF; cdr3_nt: TGTGCCAGCAGCCAGGGACAGGGATGGACCGGGGAGCTGTTTTTT
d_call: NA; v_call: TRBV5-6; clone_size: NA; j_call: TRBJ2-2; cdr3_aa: CASIISPNTGELFF; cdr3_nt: TGTGCCAGCATAATAAGCCCGAACACCGGGGAGCTGTTTTTT
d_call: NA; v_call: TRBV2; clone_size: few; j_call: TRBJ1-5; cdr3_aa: CASGDNRDLEPQHF; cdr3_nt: TGTGCCAGCGGGGATAACAGGGACCTCGAGCCCCAGCATTTT
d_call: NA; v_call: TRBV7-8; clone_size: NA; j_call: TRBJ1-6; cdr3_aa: CASSSGPRGSPLHF; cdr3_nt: TGTGCCAGCAGCTCTGGGCCGCGAGGTTCACCCCTCCACTTT
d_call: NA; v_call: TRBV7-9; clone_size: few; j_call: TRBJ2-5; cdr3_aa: CASSSWSSGETQYF; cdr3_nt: TGTGCCAGCAGCTCTTGGAGTTCTGGCGAGACCCAGTACTTC
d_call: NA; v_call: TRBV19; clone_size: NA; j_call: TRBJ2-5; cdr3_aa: CASSLRTDQETQYF; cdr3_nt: TGTGCCAGTAGTCTCCGGACAGACCAAGAGACCCAGTACTTC
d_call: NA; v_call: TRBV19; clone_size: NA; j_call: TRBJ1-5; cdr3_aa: CAQYTIGQPQHF; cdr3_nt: TGTGCTCAGTATACGATTGGCCAGCCCCAGCATTTT
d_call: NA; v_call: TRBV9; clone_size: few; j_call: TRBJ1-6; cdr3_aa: CASSVAYDGGGSPLHF; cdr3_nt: TGTGCCAGCAGCGTAGCTTACGACGGTGGGGGTTCACCCCTCCACTTT
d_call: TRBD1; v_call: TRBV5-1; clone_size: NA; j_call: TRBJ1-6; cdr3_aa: CASSLTQGAYNSPLHF; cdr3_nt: TGCGCCAGCAGCTTAACACAGGGGGCGTATAATTCACCCCTCCACTTT
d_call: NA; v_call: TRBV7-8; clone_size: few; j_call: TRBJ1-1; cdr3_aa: CASSLAQPRLNTEAFF; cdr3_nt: TGTGCCAGCAGCTTAGCGCAGCCCCGGCTGAACACTGAAGCTTTCTTT
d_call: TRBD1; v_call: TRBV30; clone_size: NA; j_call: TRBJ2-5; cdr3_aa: CAWEIDRGPEETQYF; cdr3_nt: TGTGCCTGGGAAATCGACAGGGGTCCAGAGGAGACCCAGTACTTC
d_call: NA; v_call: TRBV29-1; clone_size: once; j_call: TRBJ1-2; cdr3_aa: CSVEEGAGGYTF; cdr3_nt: TGCAGCGTTGAAGAAGGGGCCGGCGGCTACACCTTC
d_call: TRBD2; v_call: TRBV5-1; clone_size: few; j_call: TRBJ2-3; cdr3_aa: CASSLLLAGSSTDTQYF; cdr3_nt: TGCGCCAGCAGCTTGTTACTAGCGGGGAGTAGCACAGATACGCAGTATTTT
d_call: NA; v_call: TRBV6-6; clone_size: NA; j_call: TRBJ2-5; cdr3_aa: CASSQTGQGIGETQYF; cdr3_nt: TGTGCCAGCAGCCAAACGGGTCAGGGGATTGGGGAGACCCAGTACTTC
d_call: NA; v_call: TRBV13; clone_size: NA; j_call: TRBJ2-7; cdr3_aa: CASSSTGTGDYEQYF; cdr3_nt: TGTGCCAGCAGCTCTACCGGGACTGGGGACTACGAGCAGTACTTC
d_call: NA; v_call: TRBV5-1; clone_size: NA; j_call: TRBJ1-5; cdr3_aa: CASSLSPDDQPQHF; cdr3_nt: TGCGCCAGCAGCTTATCCCCCGACGATCAGCCCCAGCATTTT
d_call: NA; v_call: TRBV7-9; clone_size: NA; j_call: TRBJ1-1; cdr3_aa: CASSWAGPQLNTEAFF; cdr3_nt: TGTGCCAGCAGCTGGGCCGGGCCTCAGCTGAACACTGAAGCTTTCTTT
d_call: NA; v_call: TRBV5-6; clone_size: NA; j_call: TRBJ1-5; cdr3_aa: CASSLGGNNQPQHF; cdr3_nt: TGTGCCAGCAGTTTGGGAGGGAACAATCAGCCCCAGCATTTT
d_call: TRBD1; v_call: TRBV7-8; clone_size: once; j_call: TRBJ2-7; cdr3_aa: CASSLGWTGGNEQYF; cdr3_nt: TGTGCCAGCAGCTTAGGGTGGACAGGGGGGAACGAGCAGTACTTC
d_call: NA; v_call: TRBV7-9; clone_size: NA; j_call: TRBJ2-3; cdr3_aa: CASSSGTDTQYF; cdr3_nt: TGTGCCAGCAGCTCGGGAACAGATACGCAGTATTTT
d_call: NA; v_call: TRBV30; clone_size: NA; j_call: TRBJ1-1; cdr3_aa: CAWSPVGTEAFF; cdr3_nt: TGTGCCTGGAGTCCAGTGGGGACTGAAGCTTTCTTT
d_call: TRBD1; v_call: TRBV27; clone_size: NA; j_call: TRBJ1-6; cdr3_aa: CASSSPGTGSHNSPLHF; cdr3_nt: TGTGCCAGCAGCTCCCCAGGGACAGGGAGCCATAATTCACCCCTCCACTTT
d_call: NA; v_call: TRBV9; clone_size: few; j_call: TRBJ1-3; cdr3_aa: CASSVVAAGGGTSGNTIYF; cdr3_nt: TGTGCCAGCAGCGTAGTAGCCGCCGGCGGGGGCACCTCTGGAAACACCATATATTTT
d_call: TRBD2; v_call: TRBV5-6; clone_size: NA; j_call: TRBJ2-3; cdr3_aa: CASGGLAELTDTQYF; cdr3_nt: TGTGCCAGCGGGGGACTAGCGGAGCTCACAGATACGCAGTATTTT
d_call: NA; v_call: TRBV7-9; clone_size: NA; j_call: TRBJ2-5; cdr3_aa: CASKRAQETQYF; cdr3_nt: TGTGCCAGCAAAAGGGCCCAAGAGACCCAGTACTTC
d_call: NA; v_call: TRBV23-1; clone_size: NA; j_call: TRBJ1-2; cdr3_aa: CASTRGGYTF; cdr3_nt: TGCGCCAGCACCCGGGGGGGCTACACCTTC
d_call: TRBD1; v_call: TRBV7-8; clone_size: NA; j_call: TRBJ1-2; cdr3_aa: CASSAGTGPNYGYTF; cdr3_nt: TGTGCCAGCAGCGCCGGGACAGGGCCTAACTATGGCTACACCTTC
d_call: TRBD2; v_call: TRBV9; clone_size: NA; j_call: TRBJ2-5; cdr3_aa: CASSVAVAGDETQYF; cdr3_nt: TGTGCCAGCAGCGTAGCGGTGGCGGGGGATGAGACCCAGTACTTC
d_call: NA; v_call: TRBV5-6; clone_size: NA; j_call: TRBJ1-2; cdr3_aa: CASSLGGYGYTF; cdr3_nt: TGTGCCAGCAGCCTCGGGGGATATGGCTACACCTTC